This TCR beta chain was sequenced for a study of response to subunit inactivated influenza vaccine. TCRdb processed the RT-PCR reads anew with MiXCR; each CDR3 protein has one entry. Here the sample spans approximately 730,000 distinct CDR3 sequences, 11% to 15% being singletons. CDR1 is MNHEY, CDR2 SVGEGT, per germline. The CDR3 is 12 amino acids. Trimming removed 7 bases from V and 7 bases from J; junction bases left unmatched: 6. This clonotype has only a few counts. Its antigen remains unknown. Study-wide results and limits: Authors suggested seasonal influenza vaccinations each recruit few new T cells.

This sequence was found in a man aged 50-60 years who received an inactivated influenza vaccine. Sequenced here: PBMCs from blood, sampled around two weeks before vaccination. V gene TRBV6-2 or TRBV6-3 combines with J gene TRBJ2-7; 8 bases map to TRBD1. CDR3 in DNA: TGTGCCAGCAAAGCACAGGGGGAAGAGCAGTACTTC. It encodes CASKAQGEEQYF.